This paragraph reports one TCR beta chain. Original data processing: Nucleated cell number was recorded as an estimate derived from reference gene primer amplification. Sequencing used immunoSEQ multiplex PCR; TCRdb keeps in-frame clones, though not all of them. The DNA gave D and trimming, while V, J and clone size come from that table. This sample has a few hundred thousand clones; approximately 90% occur once, and the top ten carry about 0.83%. CDR3 length equals 14 residues. Per the germline V gene, CDR1 is SGHRS and CDR2 is YFSETQ. Trimming pared 6 bases from V and 4 bases from J, leaving 16 bases between. The data were obtained in a study of blood T cell repertoires in COVID-19. Study at large: Material from acute and convalescent COVID-19 was sourced from the United States, Italy and Spain.

The material sequenced was PBMCs or T cells enriched from blood (not recorded which). The chain recombines TRBV5-1 with TRBJ1-2; no reliable D call. The TCR was taken from a woman in her 40s who had been exposed to COVID-19. The CDR3 DNA sequence: TGCGCCAGCACCTTAACTTACAGATCCTATGGCTACACCTTC. Protein sequence: CASTLTYRSYGYTF.